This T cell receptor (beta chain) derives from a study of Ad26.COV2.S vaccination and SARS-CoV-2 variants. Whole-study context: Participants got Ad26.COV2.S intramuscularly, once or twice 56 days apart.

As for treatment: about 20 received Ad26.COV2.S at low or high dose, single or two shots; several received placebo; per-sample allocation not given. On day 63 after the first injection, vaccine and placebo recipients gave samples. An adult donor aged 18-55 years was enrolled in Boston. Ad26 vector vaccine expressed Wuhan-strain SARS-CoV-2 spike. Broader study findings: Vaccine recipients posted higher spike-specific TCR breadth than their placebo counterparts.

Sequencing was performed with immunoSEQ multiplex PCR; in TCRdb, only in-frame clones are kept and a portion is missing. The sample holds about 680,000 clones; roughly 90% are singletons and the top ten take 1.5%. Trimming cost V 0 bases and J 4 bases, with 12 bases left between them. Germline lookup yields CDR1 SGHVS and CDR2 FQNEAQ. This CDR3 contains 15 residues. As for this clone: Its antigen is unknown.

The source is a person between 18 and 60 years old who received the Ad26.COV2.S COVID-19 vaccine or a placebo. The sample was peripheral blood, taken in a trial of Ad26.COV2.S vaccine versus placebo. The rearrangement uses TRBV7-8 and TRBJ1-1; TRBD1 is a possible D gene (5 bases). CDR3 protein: CASSLAPGLGTEAFF. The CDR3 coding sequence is TGTGCCAGCAGCTTAGCGCCGGGACTGGGCACTGAAGCTTTCTTT. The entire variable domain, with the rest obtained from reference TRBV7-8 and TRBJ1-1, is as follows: GAGVSQSPRYKVAKRGQDVALRCDPISGHVSLFWYQQALGQGPEFLTYFQNEAQLDKSGLPSDRFFAERPEGSVSTLKIQRTQQEDSAVYLCASSLAPGLGTEAFFGQGTRLTVV.